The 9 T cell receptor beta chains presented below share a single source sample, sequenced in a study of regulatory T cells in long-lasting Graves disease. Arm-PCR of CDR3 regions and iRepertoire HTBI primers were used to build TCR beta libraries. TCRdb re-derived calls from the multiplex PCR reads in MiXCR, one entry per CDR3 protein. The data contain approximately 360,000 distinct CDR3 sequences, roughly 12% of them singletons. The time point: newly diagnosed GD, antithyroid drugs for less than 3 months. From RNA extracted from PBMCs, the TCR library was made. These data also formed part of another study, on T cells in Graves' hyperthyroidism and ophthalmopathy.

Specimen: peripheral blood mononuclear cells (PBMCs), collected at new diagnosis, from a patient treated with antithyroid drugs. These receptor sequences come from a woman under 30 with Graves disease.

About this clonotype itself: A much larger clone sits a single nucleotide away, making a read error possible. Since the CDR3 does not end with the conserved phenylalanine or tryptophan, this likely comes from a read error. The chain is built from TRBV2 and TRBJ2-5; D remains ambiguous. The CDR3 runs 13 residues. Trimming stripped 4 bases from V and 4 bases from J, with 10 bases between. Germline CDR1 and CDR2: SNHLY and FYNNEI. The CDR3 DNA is TGTGCCAGCAGTGGACCCGAGATAGAGACCCAGTACTCC. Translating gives CASSGPEIETQYS.

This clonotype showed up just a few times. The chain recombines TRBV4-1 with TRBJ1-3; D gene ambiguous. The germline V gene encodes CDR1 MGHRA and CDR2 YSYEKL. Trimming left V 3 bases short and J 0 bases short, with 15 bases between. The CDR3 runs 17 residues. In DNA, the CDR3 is TGCGCCAGCAGCCATGAGTTCCCAGAATCCTCTGGAAACACCATATATTTT. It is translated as CASSHEFPESSGNTIYF.

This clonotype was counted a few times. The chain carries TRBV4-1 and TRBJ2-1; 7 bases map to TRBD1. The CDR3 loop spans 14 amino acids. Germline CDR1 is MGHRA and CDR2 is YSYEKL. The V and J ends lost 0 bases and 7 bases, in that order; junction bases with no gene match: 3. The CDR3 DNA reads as TGCGCCAGCAGCCAAGACGACAGGGAGAATGAGCAGTTCTTC. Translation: CASSQDDRENEQFF.

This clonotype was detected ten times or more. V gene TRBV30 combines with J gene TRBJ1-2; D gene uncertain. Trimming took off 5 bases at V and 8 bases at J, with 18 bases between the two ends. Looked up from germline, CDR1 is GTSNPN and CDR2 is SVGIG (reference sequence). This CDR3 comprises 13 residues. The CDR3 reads CAWGLVLAGGYTF. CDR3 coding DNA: TGTGCCTGGGGCCTCGTTCTTGCTGGGGGCTACACCTTC.

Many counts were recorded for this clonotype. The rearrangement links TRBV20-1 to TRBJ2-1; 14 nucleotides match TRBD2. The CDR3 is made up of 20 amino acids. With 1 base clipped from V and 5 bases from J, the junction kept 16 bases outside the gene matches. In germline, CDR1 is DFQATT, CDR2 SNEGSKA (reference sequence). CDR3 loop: CSARGVGTSGRFGVNNEQFF. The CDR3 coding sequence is TGCAGTGCTAGAGGCGTCGGGACTAGCGGGAGATTTGGGGTAAACAATGAGCAGTTCTTC.

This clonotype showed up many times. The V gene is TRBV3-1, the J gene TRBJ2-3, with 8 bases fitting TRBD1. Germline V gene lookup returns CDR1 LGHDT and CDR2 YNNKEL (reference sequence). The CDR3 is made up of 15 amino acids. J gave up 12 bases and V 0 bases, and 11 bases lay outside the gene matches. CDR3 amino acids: CASSQDHRDRYPQYF. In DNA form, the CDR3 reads TGTGCCAGCAGCCAAGACCACCGGGACAGGTACCCCCAGTATTTT.

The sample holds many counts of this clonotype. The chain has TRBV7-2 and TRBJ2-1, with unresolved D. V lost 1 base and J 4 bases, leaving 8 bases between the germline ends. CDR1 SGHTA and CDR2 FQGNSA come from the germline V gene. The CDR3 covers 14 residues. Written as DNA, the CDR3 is TGTGCCAGCAGCTTAGAGGCCTGGTACAATGAGCAGTTCTTC. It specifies CASSLEAWYNEQFF.

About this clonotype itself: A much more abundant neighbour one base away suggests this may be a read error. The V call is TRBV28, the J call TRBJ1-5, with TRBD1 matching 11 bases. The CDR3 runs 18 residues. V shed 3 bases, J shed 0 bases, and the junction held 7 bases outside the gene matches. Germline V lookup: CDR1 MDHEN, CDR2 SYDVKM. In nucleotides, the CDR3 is TGTGCCAGCAGTTTCCCGGGACAGGGGGGATATAGCAATCAGCCCCAGCATTTT. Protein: CASSFPGQGGYSNQPQHF.

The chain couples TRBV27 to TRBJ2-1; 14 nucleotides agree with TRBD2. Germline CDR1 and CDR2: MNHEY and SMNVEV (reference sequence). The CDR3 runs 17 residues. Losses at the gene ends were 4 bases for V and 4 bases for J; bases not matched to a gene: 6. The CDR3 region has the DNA TGTGCCAGCAGTTCTAGACTAGCGGGGGGGCAATACAATGAGCAGTTCTTC. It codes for CASSSRLAGGQYNEQFF.